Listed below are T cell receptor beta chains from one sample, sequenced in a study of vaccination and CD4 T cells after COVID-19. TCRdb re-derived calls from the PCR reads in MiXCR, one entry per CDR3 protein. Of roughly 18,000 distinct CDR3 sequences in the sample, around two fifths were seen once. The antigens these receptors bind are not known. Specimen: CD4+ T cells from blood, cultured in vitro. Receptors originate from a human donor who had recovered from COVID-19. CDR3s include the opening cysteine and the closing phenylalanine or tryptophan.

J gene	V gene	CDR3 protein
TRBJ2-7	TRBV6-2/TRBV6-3	CASRSTGNPYEQYF
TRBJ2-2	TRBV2	CASSPTSGGGFGELFF
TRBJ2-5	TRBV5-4	CASSLGTAQETQYF
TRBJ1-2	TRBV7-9	CASSLGKADGYTF
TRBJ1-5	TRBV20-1	CSAPGQGNQPQHF
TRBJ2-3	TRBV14	CASSQGLEGVRLSTDTQYF
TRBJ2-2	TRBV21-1	CASSKDGQLFF
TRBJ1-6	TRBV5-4	CASSYAGTGNSPLHF
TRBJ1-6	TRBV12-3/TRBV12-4	CASSSPRESPLHF
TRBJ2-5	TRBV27	CASSLGDRAGTQYF
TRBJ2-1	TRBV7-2	CASSLGLAGGKYNEQFF
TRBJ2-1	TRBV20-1	CSATSKGGNYNEQFF
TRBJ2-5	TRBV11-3	CASSWEPQETQYF
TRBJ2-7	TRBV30	CAWSAGSRTYEQYF
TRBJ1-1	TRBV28	CASSLDRVTEAFF
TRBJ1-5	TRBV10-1	CASSESKFGRYKHRRDSNQPQHF
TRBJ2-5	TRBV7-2	CASSFSSGNQETQYF
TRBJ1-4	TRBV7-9	CASSSTGGGEKLFF
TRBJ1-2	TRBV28	CASSQETAGNYGYTF
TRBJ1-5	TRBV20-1	CSAGRQAISNQPQHF
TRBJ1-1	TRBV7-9	CASSLRGGDTEAFF
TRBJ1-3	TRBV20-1	CSATLGGRGNTIYF
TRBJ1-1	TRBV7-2	CASSWPEGTEAFF
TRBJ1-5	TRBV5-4	CASSLGGGKGDGNQPQHF
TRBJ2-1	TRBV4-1	CASSQAGLAGLTDNNEQFF
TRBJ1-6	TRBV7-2	CASSSGRTGVSPLHF
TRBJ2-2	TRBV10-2	CALDRRGELFF
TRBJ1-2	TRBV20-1	CSARATNYGYTF
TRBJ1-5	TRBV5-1	CASSPGTGDQPQHF
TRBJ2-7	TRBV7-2	CASSPRRGAYEQYF
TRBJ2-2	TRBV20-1	CSARTVGPTANTGELFF
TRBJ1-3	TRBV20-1	CSARGGRTLSGNTIYF
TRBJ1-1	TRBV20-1	CSARTSLGDEAFF
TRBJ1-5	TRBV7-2	CASSLGARVDQPQHF
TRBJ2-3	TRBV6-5	CASSYSNQGPQPFTDTQYF
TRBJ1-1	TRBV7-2	CASSLGVVNTEAFF
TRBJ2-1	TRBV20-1	CSARIERRIEGQFF
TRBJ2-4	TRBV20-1	CSARERHIQYF
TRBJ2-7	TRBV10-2	CASSESSRSWLYEQYF
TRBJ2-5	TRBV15	CATSRAGQETQYF
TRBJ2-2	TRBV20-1	CSARDMSRAPNTGELFF
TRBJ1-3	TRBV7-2	CASSLTGTRSGNTIYF
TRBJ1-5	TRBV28	CASRDPGDRHQPQHF
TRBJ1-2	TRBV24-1	CATSDPDTGTGPYGYTF
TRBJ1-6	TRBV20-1	CSARETGSWSSPLHF
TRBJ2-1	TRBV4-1	CASSQGGLAGPSSYNEQFF
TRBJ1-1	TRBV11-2	CASSLRGGTEAFF
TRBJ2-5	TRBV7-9	CASSYSTSTFRETQYF
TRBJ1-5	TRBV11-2	CASSLDGNSNQPQHF
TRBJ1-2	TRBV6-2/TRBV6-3	CASSYRGPYGYTF
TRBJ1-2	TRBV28	CASSIETGDIYGYTF
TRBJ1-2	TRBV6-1	CASNKQLGDGYTF
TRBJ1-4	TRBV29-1	CSVYAEAGEKLFF
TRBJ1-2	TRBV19	CARSHSPYPSFYGYTF
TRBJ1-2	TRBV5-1	CASSPGERAGKGYTF
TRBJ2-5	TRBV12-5	CASGLVRGGVAGETQYF
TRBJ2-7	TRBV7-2	CASSLDSRGPYEQYF
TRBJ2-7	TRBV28	CASSFSGTGRGEQYF
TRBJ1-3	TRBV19	CASTRTGRGNTIYF